This T cell receptor (beta chain) was recovered during a study of blood T cell repertoires in COVID-19. Study information: Sites across the United States, Italy and Spain contributed samples from acute and convalescent COVID-19. Sources were T cells, B-cell-depleted T cells, or PBMCs; the material itself was cDNA or gDNA.

In the source study's methods: Reference gene primer amplification gave nucleated cell count estimates. The data were produced by immunoSEQ multiplex PCR, yet TCRdb's version contains in-frame clones alone and is incomplete. D and trimming come from the DNA, and the V and J calls and clone size come from that table. This table has roughly 95,000 clones, approximately 78% appearing once. The germline V gene has CDR1 SGHRS and CDR2 YFSETQ. V was pared by 0 bases and J by 4 bases, with 10 bases between. The CDR3 length is 15 residues. This clonotype was sampled from a man in his fifties with active or convalescent COVID-19. Material for sequencing was peripheral blood. The J gene is TRBJ2-2, the V gene TRBV5-1; D is perhaps TRBD1 (5 bases). CDR3 DNA sequence: TGCGCCAGCAGCTTGGAGGGGTATGGCACCGGGGAGCTGTTTTTT. Its translation is CASSLEGYGTGELFF.